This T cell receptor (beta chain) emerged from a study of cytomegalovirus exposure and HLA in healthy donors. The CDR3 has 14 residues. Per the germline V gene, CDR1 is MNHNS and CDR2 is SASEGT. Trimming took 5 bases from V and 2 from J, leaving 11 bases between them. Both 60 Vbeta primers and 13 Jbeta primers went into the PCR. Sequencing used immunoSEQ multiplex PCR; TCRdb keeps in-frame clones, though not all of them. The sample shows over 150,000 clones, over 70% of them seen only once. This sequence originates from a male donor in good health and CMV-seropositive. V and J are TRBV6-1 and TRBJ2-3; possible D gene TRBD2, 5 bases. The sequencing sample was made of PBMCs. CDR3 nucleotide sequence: TGTGCCAGCAGTTTACCGGGGTTCACAGATACGCAGTATTTT. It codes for CASSLPGFTDTQYF.